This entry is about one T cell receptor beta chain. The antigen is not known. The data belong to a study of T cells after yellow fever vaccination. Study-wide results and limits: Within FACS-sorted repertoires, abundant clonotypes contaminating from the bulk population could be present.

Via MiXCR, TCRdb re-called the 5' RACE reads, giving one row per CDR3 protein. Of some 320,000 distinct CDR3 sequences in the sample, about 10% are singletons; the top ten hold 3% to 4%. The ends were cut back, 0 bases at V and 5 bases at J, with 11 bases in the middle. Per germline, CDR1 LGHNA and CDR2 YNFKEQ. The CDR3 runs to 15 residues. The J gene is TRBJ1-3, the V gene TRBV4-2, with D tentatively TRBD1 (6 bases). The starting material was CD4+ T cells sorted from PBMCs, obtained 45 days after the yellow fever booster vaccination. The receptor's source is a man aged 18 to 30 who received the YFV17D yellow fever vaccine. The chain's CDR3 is CASSQEWGARNTIYF. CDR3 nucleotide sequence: TGTGCCAGCAGCCAAGAATGGGGGGCGCGAAACACCATATATTTT.